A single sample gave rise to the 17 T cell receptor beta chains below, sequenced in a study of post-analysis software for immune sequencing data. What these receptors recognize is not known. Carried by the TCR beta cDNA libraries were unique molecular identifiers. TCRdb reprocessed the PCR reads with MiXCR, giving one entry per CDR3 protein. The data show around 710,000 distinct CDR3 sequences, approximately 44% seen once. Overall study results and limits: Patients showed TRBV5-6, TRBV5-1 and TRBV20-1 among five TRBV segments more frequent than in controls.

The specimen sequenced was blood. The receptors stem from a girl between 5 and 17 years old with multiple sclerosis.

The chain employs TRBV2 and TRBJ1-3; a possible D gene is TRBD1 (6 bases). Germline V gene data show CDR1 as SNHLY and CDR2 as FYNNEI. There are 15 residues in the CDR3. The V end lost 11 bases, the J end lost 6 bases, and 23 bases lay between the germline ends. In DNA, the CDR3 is TGTGCCTCCCAGGCGGGGGGCAGGATCGAAAACACCATATATTTT. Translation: CASQAGGRIENTIYF.

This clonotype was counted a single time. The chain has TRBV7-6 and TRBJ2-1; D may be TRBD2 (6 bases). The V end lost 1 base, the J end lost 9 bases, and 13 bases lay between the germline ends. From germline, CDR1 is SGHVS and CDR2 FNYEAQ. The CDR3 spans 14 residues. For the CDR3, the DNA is TGTGCCAGCAGCTTAGGGGGTTTGGGGGGTGAGCAGTTCTTC. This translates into CASSLGGLGGEQFF. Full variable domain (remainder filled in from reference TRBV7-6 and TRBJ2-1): GAGVSQSPRYKVTKRGQDVALRCDPISGHVSLYWYRQALGQGPEFLTYFNYEAQQDKSGLPNDRFSAERPEGSISTLTIQRTEQRDSAMYRCASSLGGLGGEQFFGPGTRLTVL.

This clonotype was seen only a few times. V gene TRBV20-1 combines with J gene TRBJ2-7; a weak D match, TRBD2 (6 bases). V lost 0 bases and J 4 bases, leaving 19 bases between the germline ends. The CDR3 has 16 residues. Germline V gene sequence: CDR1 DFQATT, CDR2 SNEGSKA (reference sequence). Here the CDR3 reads CSARDLRSSGRYEQYF. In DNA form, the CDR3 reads TGCAGTGCTAGAGATCTCAGGAGTAGCGGAAGGTACGAGCAGTACTTC.

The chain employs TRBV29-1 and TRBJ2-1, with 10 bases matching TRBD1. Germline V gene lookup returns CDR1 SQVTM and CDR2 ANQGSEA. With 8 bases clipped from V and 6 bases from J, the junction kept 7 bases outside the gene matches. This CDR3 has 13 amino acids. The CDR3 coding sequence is TGCAGCAGTAGACAGGGGGCTGGCAATGAGCAGTTCTTC. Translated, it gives CSSRQGAGNEQFF.

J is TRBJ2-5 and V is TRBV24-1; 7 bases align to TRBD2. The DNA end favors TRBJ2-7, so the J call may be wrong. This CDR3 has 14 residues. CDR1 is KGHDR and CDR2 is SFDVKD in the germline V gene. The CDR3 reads CATSGGGSAYEQYF. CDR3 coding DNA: TGTGCCACCAGTGGGGGGGGATCCGCCTACGAGCAGTACTTC.

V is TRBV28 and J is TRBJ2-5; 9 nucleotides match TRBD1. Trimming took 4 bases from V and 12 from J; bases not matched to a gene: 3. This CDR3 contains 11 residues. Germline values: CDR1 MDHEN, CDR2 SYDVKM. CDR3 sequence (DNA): TGTGCCAGCAGTTCAACAGGGGGCGAGTACTTC. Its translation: CASSSTGGEYF.

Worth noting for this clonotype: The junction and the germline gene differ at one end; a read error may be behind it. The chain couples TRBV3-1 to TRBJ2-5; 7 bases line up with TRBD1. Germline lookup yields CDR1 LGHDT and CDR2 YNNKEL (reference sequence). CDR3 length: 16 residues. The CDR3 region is CAGSQDLDRRQETQYF. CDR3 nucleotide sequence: TGTGCCGGCAGCCAAGATTTGGACAGGCGCCAAGAGACCCAGTACTTC.

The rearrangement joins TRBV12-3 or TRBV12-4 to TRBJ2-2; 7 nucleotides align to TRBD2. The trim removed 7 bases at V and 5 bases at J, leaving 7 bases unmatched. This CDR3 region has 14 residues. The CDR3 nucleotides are TGTGCCAGCACCCTGGGGGGGAGAACCGGGGAGCTGTTTTTT. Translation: CASTLGGRTGELFF.

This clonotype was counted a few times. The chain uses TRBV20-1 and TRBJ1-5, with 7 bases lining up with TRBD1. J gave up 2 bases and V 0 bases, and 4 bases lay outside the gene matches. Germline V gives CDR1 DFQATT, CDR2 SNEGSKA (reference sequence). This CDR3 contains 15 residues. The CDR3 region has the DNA TGCAGTGCTAGAGATAGAACAGGGGGCAATCAGCCCCAGCATTTT. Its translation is CSARDRTGGNQPQHF.

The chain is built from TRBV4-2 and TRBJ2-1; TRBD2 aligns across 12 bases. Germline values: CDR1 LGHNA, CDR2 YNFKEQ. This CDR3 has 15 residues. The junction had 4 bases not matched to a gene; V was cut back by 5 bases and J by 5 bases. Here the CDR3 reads CASSTRLAGDNEQFF. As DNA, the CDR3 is TGTGCCAGCAGCACGCGACTAGCGGGAGACAATGAGCAGTTCTTC.

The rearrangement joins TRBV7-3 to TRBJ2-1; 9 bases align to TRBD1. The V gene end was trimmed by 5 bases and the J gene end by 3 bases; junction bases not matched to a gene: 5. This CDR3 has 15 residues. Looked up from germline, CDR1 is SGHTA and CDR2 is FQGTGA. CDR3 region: CASSHPGQGYNEQFF. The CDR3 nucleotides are TGTGCCAGCAGCCACCCGGGACAGGGCTACAATGAGCAGTTCTTC. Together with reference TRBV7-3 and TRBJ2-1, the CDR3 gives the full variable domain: GAGVSQTPSNKVTEKGKYVELRCDPISGHTALYWYRQSLGQGPEFLIYFQGTGAADDSGLPNDRFFAVRPEGSVSTLKIQRTERGDSAVYLCASSHPGQGYNEQFFGPGTRLTVL.

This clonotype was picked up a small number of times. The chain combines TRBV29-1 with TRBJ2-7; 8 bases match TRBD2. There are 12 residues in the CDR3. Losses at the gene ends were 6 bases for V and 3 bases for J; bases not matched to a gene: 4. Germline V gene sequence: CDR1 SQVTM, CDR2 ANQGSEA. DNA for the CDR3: TGCAGCGTAGGGACTAGTCTCTACGAGCAGTACTTC. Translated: CSVGTSLYEQYF.

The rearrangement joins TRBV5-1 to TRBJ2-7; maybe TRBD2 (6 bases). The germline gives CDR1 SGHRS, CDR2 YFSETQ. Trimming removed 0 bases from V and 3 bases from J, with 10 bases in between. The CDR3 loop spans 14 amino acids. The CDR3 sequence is CASSLGLDYYEQYF. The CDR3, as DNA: TGCGCCAGCAGCTTGGGACTAGACTACTACGAGCAGTACTTC.

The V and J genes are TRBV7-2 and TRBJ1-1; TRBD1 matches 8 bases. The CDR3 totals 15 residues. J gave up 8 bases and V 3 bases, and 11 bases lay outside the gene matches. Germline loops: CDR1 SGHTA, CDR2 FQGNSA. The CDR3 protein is CASSFPDRGVLEAFF. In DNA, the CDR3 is TGTGCCAGCAGCTTTCCCGACAGGGGCGTTTTGGAAGCTTTCTTT.

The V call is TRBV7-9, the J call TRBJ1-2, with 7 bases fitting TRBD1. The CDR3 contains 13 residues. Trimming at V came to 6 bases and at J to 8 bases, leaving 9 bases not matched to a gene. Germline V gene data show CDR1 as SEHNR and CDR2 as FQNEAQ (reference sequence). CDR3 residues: CASRLPGGEGYTF. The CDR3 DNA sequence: TGTGCCAGCAGACTCCCAGGGGGGGAAGGCTACACCTTC.

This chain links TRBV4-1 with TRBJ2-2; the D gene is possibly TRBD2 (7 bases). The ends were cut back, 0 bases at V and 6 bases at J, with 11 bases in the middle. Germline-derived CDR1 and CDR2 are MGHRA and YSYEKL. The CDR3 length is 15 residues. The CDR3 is CASSQEGGGSGELFF. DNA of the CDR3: TGCGCCAGCAGCCAAGAGGGGGGGGGCTCCGGGGAGCTGTTTTTT.

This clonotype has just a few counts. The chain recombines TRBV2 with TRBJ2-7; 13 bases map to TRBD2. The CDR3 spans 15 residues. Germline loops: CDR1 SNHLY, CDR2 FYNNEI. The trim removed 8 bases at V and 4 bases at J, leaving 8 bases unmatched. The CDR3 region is CASSRGLAGEYEQYF. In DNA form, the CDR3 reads TGTGCCAGCTCTCGCGGACTAGCGGGAGAGTACGAGCAGTACTTC. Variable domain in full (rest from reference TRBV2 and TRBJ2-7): EPEVTQTPSHQVTQMGQEVILRCVPISNHLYFYWYRQILGQKVEFLVSFYNNEISEKSEIFDDQFSVERPDGSNFTLKIRSTKLEDSAMYFCASSRGLAGEYEQYFGPGTRLTVT.